This T cell receptor (beta chain) comes out of a study of beta chain features in type 1 diabetes. Notes on the study in general: Here, the possible influence of HLA type (on TCRB rearrangement) remained unresolved.

This clone was seen more than once but under ten times. Its antigen is not identified. This sample includes further DNA sequences coding for the same CDR3. Trimming stripped 4 bases from V and 5 bases from J, with 5 bases between. The CDR3 length is 11 residues. CDR1 SGHTA and CDR2 FQGNSA come from the germline V gene. Stem cell-like memory, regulatory, central memory and naive CD4+ cells were sorted via CD45RO/CCR7/CD25/CD127/CD95/CD27. All of the isolated RNA was reverse transcribed, so expressed TCRB transcripts were sequenced. The assay was immunoSEQ multiplex PCR, and TCRdb's table has in-frame clones only and misses some. The profile covers about 900,000 clones, with 15% to 20% appearing a single time and 0.023% taken by the ten largest.

The specimen sequenced was naive CD4+ T cells from blood. The V gene is TRBV7-2, the J gene TRBJ2-5, with unresolved D. The clonotype comes from a woman younger than 35 in good health. CDR3 nucleotides: TGTGCCAGCAGCTCCTTGGAGACCCAGTACTTC. Its protein is CASSSLETQYF.